Listed below are T cell receptor beta chains from one sample, sequenced in a study of T cells in Graves' hyperthyroidism and ophthalmopathy. MiXCR was run by TCRdb on the multiplex PCR reads, yielding one entry per CDR3 protein. Of nearly 750,000 distinct CDR3 sequences listed, about 35% are singletons. The sequenced sample was blood. All receptors derive from a woman aged 40 to 55 with Graves' hyperthyroidism. The CDR3 runs from the conserved cysteine through the conserved F or W. Fields, in order: V gene, clone size, D gene, J gene, CDR3 protein, CDR3 DNA. D genes are given only for firm matches. The size of a clone is reported for some rows only, either as once, few or many, or as a class for expanded clones.

>TRBV15|-|TRBD1|TRBJ2-7
CATSRADRARDEQYF
TGTGCCACCAGCAGAGCGGACAGGGCCAGGGACGAGCAGTACTTC
>TRBV6-2/TRBV6-3|-|-|TRBJ1-5
CASNVGGQPQHF
TGTGCCAGCAATGTGGGTGGCCAGCCCCAGCATTTT
>TRBV7-8|many|-|TRBJ1-2
CASSSPPPSSYTF
TGTGCCAGCAGCTCTCCCCCGCCTTCCTCCTACACCTTC
>TRBV7-9|many|-|TRBJ1-1
CASSLLNTEAFF
TGTGCCAGCAGCTTGCTGAACACTGAAGCTTTCTTT
>TRBV20-1|-|-|TRBJ1-2
CSARDRQTNYGYTF
TGCAGTGCTAGAGACAGACAGACGAACTATGGCTACACCTTC
>TRBV7-2|many|-|TRBJ2-7
CASSFGTRTHEQYF
TGTGCCAGCAGCTTTGGTACTAGGACCCACGAGCAGTACTTC
>TRBV5-5|many|-|TRBJ2-5
CASSLAQGGGETQYF
TGTGCCAGCAGCTTGGCGCAGGGGGGGGGAGAGACCCAGTACTTC
>TRBV25-1|-|-|TRBJ1-1
CASTRGQGTTEAFF
TGTGCCAGCACACGTGGGCAGGGCACCACTGAAGCTTTCTTT
>TRBV5-5|many|-|TRBJ1-5
CASSPPGGNQPQHF
TGTGCCAGCAGCCCCCCGGGGGGCAATCAGCCCCAGCATTTT
>TRBV5-6|-|TRBD2|TRBJ2-7
CASSPYLREENEQYF
TGTGCCAGCAGCCCCTACCTACGGGAGGAGAACGAGCAGTACTTC
>TRBV7-2|-|TRBD1|TRBJ1-1
CASSPRTGETEAFF
TGTGCCAGCAGCCCTAGGACAGGGGAGACTGAAGCTTTCTTT
>TRBV2|-|TRBD1|TRBJ1-5
CASSFQPPGQGSHQPQHF
TGTGCCAGCTCATTTCAACCCCCGGGACAGGGGTCACATCAGCCCCAGCATTTT
>TRBV15|-|-|TRBJ1-4
CATSSKGHQLFF
TGTGCCACCAGCAGTAAGGGACACCAGCTGTTTTTT
>TRBV11-2|few|-|TRBJ1-1
CASSWGRNQNTEAFF
TGTGCCAGCAGCTGGGGACGGAACCAGAACACTGAAGCTTTCTTT
>TRBV7-9|once|TRBD1|TRBJ1-2
CASSRGQGRDGYTF
TGTGCCAGCAGCCGCGGACAGGGACGGGATGGCTACACCTTC
>TRBV20-1|-|-|TRBJ2-5
CSATGTAGKETQYF
TGCAGTGCTACCGGGACAGCGGGGAAAGAGACCCAGTACTTC
>TRBV20-1|-|TRBD1|TRBJ2-5
CSARPADRGKRGQPQYF
TGCAGTGCTAGACCTGCCGACAGGGGCAAAAGGGGGCAGCCCCAGTACTTC
>TRBV10-3|-|-|TRBJ1-2
CATGPYGYTF
TGTGCGACTGGGCCCTATGGCTACACCTTC
>TRBV20-1|-|-|TRBJ1-5
CSAREVGDQPQHF
TGCAGTGCTAGAGAGGTCGGCGATCAGCCCCAGCATTTT
>TRBV6-5|-|-|TRBJ2-7
CASYSGTGTYEQYF
TGTGCCAGCTACAGCGGAACAGGGACCTACGAGCAGTACTTC
>TRBV4-3|many|-|TRBJ1-3
CASSQWGIGNTIYF
TGCGCCAGCAGCCAATGGGGGATTGGAAACACCATATATTTT
>TRBV4-2|few|-|TRBJ1-1
CASSQDDTGREAFF
TGTGCCAGCAGCCAAGACGACACAGGGCGGGAAGCTTTCTTT
>TRBV29-1|-|-|TRBJ1-4
CSVERQENTNEKLFF
TGCAGCGTTGAGCGGCAGGAGAACACTAATGAAAAACTGTTTTTT
>TRBV19|many|-|TRBJ2-5
CASSIISRETQYF
TGTGCCAGTAGTATCATCAGTCGAGAGACCCAGTACTTC
>TRBV20-1|few|TRBD1|TRBJ1-5
CSARDPGQGRNQPQHF
TGCAGTGCTAGAGACCCCGGACAGGGTAGAAATCAGCCCCAGCATTTT
>TRBV7-8|-|-|TRBJ2-1
CASSLQPTAYNEQFF
TGTGCCAGCAGCTTACAGCCCACAGCCTACAATGAGCAGTTCTTC
>TRBV19|few|TRBD1|TRBJ1-2
CASSGQGESGGYTF
TGTGCCAGTAGCGGACAGGGGGAGTCGGGTGGCTACACCTTC
>TRBV7-9|-|TRBD1|TRBJ1-5
CASSLRLPGQQNQPQHF
TGTGCCAGCAGCTTAAGGTTACCGGGACAGCAGAATCAGCCCCAGCATTTT
>TRBV20-1|-|-|TRBJ2-5
CSAREGGEETQYF
TGCAGTGCTAGAGAGGGCGGGGAAGAGACCCAGTACTTC
>TRBV5-6|few|-|TRBJ2-5
CASTISGRQETQYF
TGTGCCAGCACCATATCGGGACGGCAAGAGACCCAGTACTTC
>TRBV14|many|-|TRBJ2-7
CASSQVQGYEQYF
TGTGCCAGCAGCCAAGTCCAAGGCTACGAGCAGTACTTC
>TRBV7-2|many|TRBD2|TRBJ2-7
CASSSISSGRGNEQYF
TGTGCCAGCAGCTCCATATCCAGCGGGAGAGGAAACGAGCAGTACTTC
>TRBV28|-|-|TRBJ1-5
CTSSDPGTIQPQHF
TGTACCAGCAGCGACCCGGGGACCATTCAGCCCCAGCATTTT
>TRBV7-9|few|-|TRBJ2-2
CASSETQNTGELFF
TGTGCCAGCAGCGAAACCCAGAACACCGGGGAGCTGTTTTTT
>TRBV6-5|many|-|TRBJ1-2
CASRTGANYGYTF
TGTGCCAGCCGAACGGGAGCTAACTATGGCTACACCTTC
>TRBV28|-|TRBD1|TRBJ1-2
CASRPKDRAGYTF
TGTGCCAGCAGACCGAAGGACAGGGCGGGCTACACCTTC
>TRBV7-9|many|TRBD2|TRBJ2-7
CASSFSGSYYEQYF
TGTGCCAGCAGCTTCAGCGGGAGTTACTACGAGCAGTACTTC
>TRBV12-3/TRBV12-4|many|TRBD1|TRBJ1-2
CASSASDRPYFGYTF
TGTGCCAGCAGTGCGTCGGACAGGCCTTACTTTGGCTACACCTTC
>TRBV11-2|-|-|TRBJ1-5
CASSLVAGSNQLQHF
TGTGCCAGCAGCTTAGTAGCAGGGAGCAATCAGCTCCAGCATTTT
>TRBV5-4|many|TRBD1|TRBJ1-2
CASSLGGQGYTF
TGTGCCAGCAGCTTGGGGGGACAGGGCTACACCTTC
>TRBV6-5|-|-|TRBJ2-6
CASSYSMGRDSSGANVLTF
TGTGCCAGCAGTTACTCTATGGGCAGGGACTCCTCTGGGGCCAACGTCCTGACTTTC
>TRBV20-1|-|-|TRBJ2-2
CSALNRGGRRTDTGELFF
TGCAGTGCCCTAAACAGGGGAGGTCGACGAACCGACACCGGGGAGCTGTTTTTT
>TRBV27|few|TRBD2|TRBJ2-7
CASSLTSGRTYEQYF
TGTGCCAGCAGTCTGACTAGCGGCAGAACCTACGAGCAGTACTTC
>TRBV7-2|many|-|TRBJ2-5
CASSLNGGRPAQYF
TGTGCCAGCAGCTTAAACGGGGGCCGGCCGGCCCAGTACTTC
>TRBV7-9|-|-|TRBJ1-5
CASSQGILVVQPQHF
TGTGCCAGCAGCCAAGGAATTCTAGTGGTACAGCCCCAGCATTTT
>TRBV10-3|-|-|TRBJ1-2
CATGAQGHYGYTF
TGTGCCACCGGTGCGCAGGGTCACTATGGCTACACCTTC
>TRBV10-1|many|-|TRBJ1-5
CASSASGNQPQHF
TGCGCCAGCAGTGCCAGTGGCAATCAGCCCCAGCATTTT
>TRBV20-1|-|TRBD1|TRBJ2-7
CSAIPGTGDSYEQYF
TGCAGTGCCATCCCCGGGACAGGGGATTCCTACGAGCAGTACTTC
>TRBV7-2|-|TRBD2|TRBJ2-3
CASRGLGGTDTQYF
TGTGCCAGCAGGGGATTGGGAGGGACAGATACGCAGTATTTT
>TRBV10-2|-|-|TRBJ1-1
CASNPGRARTEAFF
TGCGCCAGCAACCCCGGGAGGGCGAGAACTGAAGCTTTCTTT
>TRBV6-5|many|-|TRBJ1-2
CASSYRTDDGYTF
TGTGCCAGCAGTTACCGGACGGACGATGGCTACACCTTC
>TRBV29-1|-|TRBD1|TRBJ2-7
CSVEGQGVSSYEQYF
TGCAGCGTTGAGGGACAGGGCGTAAGCTCCTACGAGCAGTACTTC
>TRBV3-1|few|-|TRBJ1-3
CASSHGGGNTIYF
TGTGCCAGCAGCCATGGGGGGGGAAACACCATATATTTT
>TRBV20-1|medium-sized|-|TRBJ2-7
CSASPGTVSYEQYF
TGCAGTGCCTCACCCGGGACCGTCTCCTACGAGCAGTACTTC
>TRBV10-2|few|-|TRBJ1-5
CASSETRGSNQPQHF
TGCGCCAGCAGTGAGACGCGGGGCAGCAATCAGCCCCAGCATTTT
>TRBV2|once|-|TRBJ2-7
CASSLGGVSPYEQYF
TGTGCCAGCAGTTTAGGGGGGGTTTCCCCTTACGAGCAGTACTTC
>TRBV6-6|-|-|TRBJ2-2
CASSYSSGGELFF
TGTGCCAGCAGTTACTCGTCGGGCGGGGAGCTGTTTTTT